This TCR beta chain originates from a study of T-cell memory formation after mild COVID-19. The wider study: Clusters of TCRs were largely donor specific.

This clonotype was seen only a few times. What it recognizes is unknown. Study results and limitations: Balance between CD4 and CD8 was seen in clones contracting day 15 to 85, and a CD4+ lean was seen in later expanders.

5'RACE with constant-segment primers yielded barcoded, UMI-tagged TCR alpha and TCR beta cDNA libraries. Via MiXCR, TCRdb re-called the 5' RACE reads, giving one row per CDR3 protein. There are 560,000 or so distinct CDR3 sequences in the sample; roughly 17% occur only once, and 8.1% lies in the top ten. This TCR came from an adult woman who had mild COVID-19 (a few samples of this study predate the infection). Cell type and time point are not known. Sequenced sample: PBMCs or a T cell subset sorted from them (not recorded which).

CDR3 sequence (DNA): TGTGCCAGCAGTACCGAGGCCCTAGCGGGAGGGCCAATGTACGAGCAGTACTTC. This sequence encodes CASSTEALAGGPMYEQYF. The J gene is TRBJ2-7, the V gene TRBV11-3; 12 bases fit TRBD2. J lost 4 bases, V lost 6 bases, and 16 bases had no gene match. The CDR3 consists of 18 residues. Per the germline V gene, CDR1 is SGHNT and CDR2 is YENEEA.